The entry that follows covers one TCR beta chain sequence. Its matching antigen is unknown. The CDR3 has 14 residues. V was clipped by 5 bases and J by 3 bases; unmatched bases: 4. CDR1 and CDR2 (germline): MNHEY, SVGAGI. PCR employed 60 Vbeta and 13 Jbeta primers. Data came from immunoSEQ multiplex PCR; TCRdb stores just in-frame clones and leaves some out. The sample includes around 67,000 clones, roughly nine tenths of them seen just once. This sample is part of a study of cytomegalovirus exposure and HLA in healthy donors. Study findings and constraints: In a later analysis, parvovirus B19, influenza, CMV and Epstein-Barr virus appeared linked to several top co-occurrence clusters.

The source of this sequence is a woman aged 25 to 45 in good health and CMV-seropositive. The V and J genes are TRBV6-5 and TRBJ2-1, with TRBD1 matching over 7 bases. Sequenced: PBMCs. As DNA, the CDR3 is TGTGCCAGCAGTAGCCGGGACAGCTACAATGAGCAGTTCTTC. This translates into CASSSRDSYNEQFF.